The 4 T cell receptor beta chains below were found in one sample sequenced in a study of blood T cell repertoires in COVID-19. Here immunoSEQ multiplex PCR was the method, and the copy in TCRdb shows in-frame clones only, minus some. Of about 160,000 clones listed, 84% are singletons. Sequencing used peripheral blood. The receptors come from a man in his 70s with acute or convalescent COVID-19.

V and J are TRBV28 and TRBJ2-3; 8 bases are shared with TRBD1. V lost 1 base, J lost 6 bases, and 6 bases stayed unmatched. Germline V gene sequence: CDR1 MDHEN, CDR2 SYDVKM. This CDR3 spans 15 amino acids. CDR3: CASSLYARGQDTQYF. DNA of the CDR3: TGTGCCAGCAGTTTATATGCCAGGGGGCAGGATACGCAGTATTTT.

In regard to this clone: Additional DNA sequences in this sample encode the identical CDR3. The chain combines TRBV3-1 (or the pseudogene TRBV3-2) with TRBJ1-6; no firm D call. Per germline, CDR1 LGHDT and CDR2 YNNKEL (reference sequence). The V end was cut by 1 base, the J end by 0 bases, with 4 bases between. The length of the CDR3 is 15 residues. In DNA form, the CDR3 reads TGTGCCAGCAGCCAAGGGAGCTCCTATAATTCACCCCTCCACTTT. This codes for CASSQGSSYNSPLHF.

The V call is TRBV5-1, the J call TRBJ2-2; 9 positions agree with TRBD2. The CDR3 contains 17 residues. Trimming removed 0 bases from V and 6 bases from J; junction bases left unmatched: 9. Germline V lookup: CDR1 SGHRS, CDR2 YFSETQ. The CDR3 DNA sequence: TGCGCCAGCAGCTTGGAAATAGCGGGGGCGGTAGCCGGGGAGCTGTTTTTT. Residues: CASSLEIAGAVAGELFF.

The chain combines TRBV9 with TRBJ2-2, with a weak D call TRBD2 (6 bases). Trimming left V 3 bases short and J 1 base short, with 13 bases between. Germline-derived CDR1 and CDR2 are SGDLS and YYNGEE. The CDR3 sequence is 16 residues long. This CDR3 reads CASSAPGGGNTGELFF. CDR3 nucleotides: TGTGCCAGCAGCGCCCCCGGGGGAGGGAACACCGGGGAGCTGTTTTTT. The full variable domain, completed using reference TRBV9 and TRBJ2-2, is DSGVTQTPKHLITATGQRVTLRCSPRSGDLSVYWYQQSLDQGLQFLIQYYNGEERAKGNILERFSAQQFPDLHSELNLSSLELGDSALYFCASSAPGGGNTGELFFGEGSRLTVL.